The 6 T cell receptor beta chains reported below all come from one sample, sequenced in a study of early T cells in non-severe SARS-CoV-2 infection. In TCRdb, the 5' RACE reads were re-called with MiXCR into one record per CDR3 protein. The sample has 68,000 or so distinct CDR3 sequences; 12% are singletons. The specimen sequenced was whole blood. Every receptor here comes from an adult who was a healthcare worker with PCR-confirmed SARS-CoV-2 infection or an uninfected control (not recorded which).

The gene calls are TRBV11-2 and TRBJ1-3, with a possible D match to TRBD1 (6 bases). Germline V gives CDR1 SGHAT, CDR2 FQNNGV. The CDR3 runs 17 residues. Trimming pared 3 bases from V and 0 bases from J, leaving 15 bases between. CDR3 coding DNA: TGTGCCAGCAGCTTGGGGGGCAGCCGCTTCTCTGGAAACACCATATATTTT. Encoded protein: CASSLGGSRFSGNTIYF. Variable domain in full (rest from reference TRBV11-2 and TRBJ1-3): EAGVAQSPRYKIIEKRQSVAFWCNPISGHATLYWYQQILGQGPKLLIQFQNNGVVDDSQLPKDRFSAERLKGVDSTLKIQPAKLEDSAVYLCASSLGGSRFSGNTIYFGEGSWLTVV.

This clonotype showed up just a few times. The chain combines TRBV6-5 with TRBJ1-2; D is uncertain. V was clipped by 2 bases and J by 6 bases, with 13 bases between them. The CDR3 spans 14 residues. Germline values: CDR1 MNHEY, CDR2 SVGAGI. The chain's CDR3 is CASSYGPRRDGYTF. For the CDR3, the DNA is TGTGCCAGCAGTTACGGACCCCGGAGGGATGGCTACACCTTC.

In its sample, this clonotype was seen many times. The J gene is TRBJ1-2, the V gene TRBV20-1, with 9 bases that match TRBD1. Germline-derived CDR1 and CDR2 are DFQATT and SNEGSKA (reference sequence). This CDR3 spans 13 amino acids. The CDR3 DNA follows: TGCCTTACTTCCCTACAGGGGGCTGGTGGCTACACCTTC. Protein sequence: CLTSLQGAGGYTF.

The rearrangement joins TRBV20-1 to TRBJ2-6, with D possibly matching TRBD1 (5 bases). Trimming removed 3 bases at V and 0 bases at J, with 9 bases between. The CDR3 spans 15 residues. From germline, CDR1 is DFQATT and CDR2 SNEGSKA (reference sequence). Written as DNA, the CDR3 is TGCAGTGCTAGTCAGGGTAACTCTGGGGCCAACGTCCTGACTTTC. This encodes CSASQGNSGANVLTF.

This clonotype has at least ten counts. This rearrangement joins TRBV6-5 to TRBJ1-2; perhaps TRBD1 as D (6 bases). V lost 4 bases, J lost 8 bases, and 23 bases lay in between. The CDR3 loop spans 16 amino acids. CDR1 and CDR2 (germline): MNHEY, SVGAGI. The CDR3 DNA sequence: TGTGCCAGCAGTTTGGAAGCGGGGAGGGGGTACGACGGCTACACCTTC. Residues: CASSLEAGRGYDGYTF.

The sample holds many counts of this clonotype. This chain links TRBV4-1 with TRBJ2-1; D possibly matches TRBD1 or TRBD2 (5 bases each). Per the germline V gene, CDR1 is MGHRA and CDR2 is YSYEKL. The germline V and J ends were trimmed by 0 bases and 13 bases, with 10 bases remaining between them. The CDR3 has 12 residues. The CDR3 coding sequence is TGCGCCAGCAGCCAAGAATTCGGGGACCAGTTCTTC. Its protein product is CASSQEFGDQFF.